This TCR beta chain originates from a study of shared clonotypes between healthy human individuals. The wider study: Serving as donors were two women and three men, whose ages spanned 18 to 49.

CDR3 size: 17 residues. J gave up 6 bases and V 5 bases, and 11 bases lay outside the gene matches. Per germline, CDR1 SGHDT and CDR2 YYEEEE. Researchers ran the assay at a deep level. Sequencing was performed with immunoSEQ multiplex PCR; in TCRdb, only in-frame clones are kept and a portion is missing. Of hundreds of thousands of clones in the sample, about 79% were seen once. Sequencing was done on a sample of PBMCs. This clonotype was sampled from a woman aged 40 to 50 in good health. Some clones in this sample may be carry-over from other donors' samples. The chain couples TRBV5-6 to TRBJ2-1, with 13 positions matching TRBD2. CDR3 DNA sequence: TGTGCCAGCAGACCGGCCCCGGGACTAGCGGGACCCAATGAGCAGTTCTTC. This gives the protein CASRPAPGLAGPNEQFF.